What follows are 8 T cell receptor beta chains derived from one specimen sequenced in a study of blood T cell repertoires in COVID-19. Profiling relied on immunoSEQ multiplex PCR, and the TCRdb table lists in-frame clones only, not all of them. Of some 70,000 clones in the sample, 75% to 90% were seen once. Sequencing was done on a sample of peripheral blood. All receptors derive from a woman aged 80 or over with active COVID-19.

The chain links TRBV7-9 to TRBJ1-2; 7 bases agree with TRBD1. Germline assignment: CDR1 SEHNR and CDR2 FQNEAQ (reference sequence). Trimming at V came to 7 bases and at J to 1 base, leaving 9 bases not matched to a gene. The CDR3 extends over 15 amino acids. Here the CDR3 DNA reads TGTGCCAGCAAGCCCGGGACAGACTTTAACTATGGCTACACCTTC. It specifies CASKPGTDFNYGYTF. Based on the CDR3 plus reference TRBV7-9 and TRBJ1-2, the full variable domain is DTGVSQNPRHKITKRGQNVTFRCDPISEHNRLYWYRQTLGQGPEFLTYFQNEAQLEKSRLLSDRFSAERPKGSFSTLEIQRTEQGDSAMYLCASKPGTDFNYGYTFGSGTRLTVV.

The genes are TRBV12-5 and TRBJ2-3, with TRBD2 as a possible D gene (5 bases). Germline loops: CDR1 LGHNT, CDR2 FRNRAP. With 3 bases removed from V and 0 bases from J, the gap between germline ends came to 7 bases. This CDR3 is built from 14 residues. CDR3 protein: CASGLGGSTDTQYF. The CDR3 DNA reads TGTGCTAGTGGTTTAGGCGGGAGCACAGATACGCAGTATTTT.

V usage is TRBV19 and J usage is TRBJ2-3, with 12 positions matching TRBD2. The J segment lost 1 base and the V segment lost 11 bases, leaving 16 bases of the junction unmatched. The CDR3 sequence is 18 residues long. Germline V gene data show CDR1 as LNHDA and CDR2 as SQIVND (reference sequence). This CDR3 reads CASKRTSGRKMGTDTQYF. In DNA form, the CDR3 reads TGTGCCTCAAAGCGAACTAGCGGGAGGAAAATGGGCACAGATACGCAGTATTTT.

The rearrangement uses TRBV28 and TRBJ1-2; 9 nucleotides align to TRBD1. The V and J ends lost 5 bases and 4 bases, in that order; junction bases with no gene match: 5. The germline CDR1 and CDR2 sequences are MDHEN and SYDVKM. CDR3 length: 14 residues. The CDR3 coding sequence is TGTGCCAGCAGTATAGGACAGGGGTCCTATGGCTACACCTTC. Translated, it gives CASSIGQGSYGYTF.

This clone was seen a single time. The V and J genes are TRBV6-5 and TRBJ1-5, with 12 bases matching TRBD1. Germline assignment: CDR1 MNHEY and CDR2 SVGAGI. The CDR3 totals 15 residues. After removal of 6 bases from V and 6 bases from J, the junction contained 6 bases not matched to a gene. The CDR3: CASSPGTGGRQPQHF. In DNA form, the CDR3 reads TGTGCCAGCAGCCCCGGGACAGGGGGCCGTCAGCCCCAGCATTTT.

J is TRBJ2-2 and V is TRBV5-1, with D tentatively TRBD1 (5 bases). The CDR3 loop spans 15 amino acids. Per the germline V gene, CDR1 is SGHRS and CDR2 is YFSETQ. Trimming took 2 bases from V and 4 from J, leaving 12 bases between them. CDR3 sequence reads: CASSLLSQGTGELFF. Written as DNA, the CDR3 is TGCGCCAGCAGCTTACTATCCCAGGGCACCGGGGAGCTGTTTTTT. The full variable domain, with the rest looked up from reference TRBV5-1 and TRBJ2-2, is KAGVTQTPRYLIKTRGQQVTLSCSPISGHRSVSWYQQTPGQGLQFLFEYFSETQRNKGNFPGRFSGRQFSNSRSEMNVSTLELGDSALYLCASSLLSQGTGELFFGEGSRLTVL.

This sequence joins TRBV30 and TRBJ2-7; no clear D gene. Trimming removed 4 bases from V and 2 bases from J, with 15 bases in between. The germline V gene encodes CDR1 GTSNPN and CDR2 SVGIG (reference sequence). This CDR3 is 14 amino acids long. The CDR3, as DNA: TGTGCCTGGATTGAGAAGGCAGGCCCCTACGAGCAGTACTTC. Encoded protein: CAWIEKAGPYEQYF.

The chain combines TRBV3-1 (or the pseudogene TRBV3-2) with TRBJ2-5; no clear D gene. This CDR3 is 16 amino acids long. CDR1 is LGHDT, CDR2 YNNKEL, per germline (reference sequence). V was trimmed by 0 bases and J by 7 bases, leaving 18 bases between them. The CDR3 DNA reads TGTGCCAGCAGCCAAGATAGTGGGCTGGCTCAGTGGACCCAGTACTTC. Translating gives CASSQDSGLAQWTQYF.